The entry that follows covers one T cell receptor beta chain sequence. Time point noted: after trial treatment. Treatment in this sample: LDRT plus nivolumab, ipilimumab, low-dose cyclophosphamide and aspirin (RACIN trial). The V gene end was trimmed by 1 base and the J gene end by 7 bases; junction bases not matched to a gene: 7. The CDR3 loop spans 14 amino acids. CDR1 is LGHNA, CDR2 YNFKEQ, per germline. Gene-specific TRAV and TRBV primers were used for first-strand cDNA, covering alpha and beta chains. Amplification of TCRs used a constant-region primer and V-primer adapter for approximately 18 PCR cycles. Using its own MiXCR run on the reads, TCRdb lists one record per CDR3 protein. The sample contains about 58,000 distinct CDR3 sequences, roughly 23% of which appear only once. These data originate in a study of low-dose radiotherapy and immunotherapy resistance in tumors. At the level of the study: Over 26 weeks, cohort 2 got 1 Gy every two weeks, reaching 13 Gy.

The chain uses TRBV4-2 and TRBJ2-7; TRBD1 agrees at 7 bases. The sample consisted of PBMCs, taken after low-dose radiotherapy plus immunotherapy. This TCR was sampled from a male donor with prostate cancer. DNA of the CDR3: TGTGCCAGCAGCCAAGGGGACAGTGCCGGGGAGCAGTACTTC. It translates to CASSQGDSAGEQYF.